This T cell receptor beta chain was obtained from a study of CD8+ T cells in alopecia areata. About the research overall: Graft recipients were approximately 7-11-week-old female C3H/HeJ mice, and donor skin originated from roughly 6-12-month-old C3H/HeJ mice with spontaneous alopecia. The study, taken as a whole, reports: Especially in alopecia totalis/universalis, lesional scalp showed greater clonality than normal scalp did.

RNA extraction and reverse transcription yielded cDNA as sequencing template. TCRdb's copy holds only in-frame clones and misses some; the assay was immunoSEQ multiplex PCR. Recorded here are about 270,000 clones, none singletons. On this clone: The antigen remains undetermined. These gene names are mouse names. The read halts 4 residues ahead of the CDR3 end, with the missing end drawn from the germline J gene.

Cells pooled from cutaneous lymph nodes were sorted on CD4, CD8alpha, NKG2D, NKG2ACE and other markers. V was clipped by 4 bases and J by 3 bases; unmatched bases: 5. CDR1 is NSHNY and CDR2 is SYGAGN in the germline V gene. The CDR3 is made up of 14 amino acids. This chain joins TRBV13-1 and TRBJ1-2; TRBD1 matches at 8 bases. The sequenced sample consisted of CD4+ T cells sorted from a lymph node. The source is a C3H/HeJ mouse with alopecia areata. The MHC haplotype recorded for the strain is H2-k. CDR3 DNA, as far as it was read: TGTGCCAGCAGTCGACAGGGGATGGACTCC. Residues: CASSRQGMDS. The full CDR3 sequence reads CASSRQGMDSDYTF.